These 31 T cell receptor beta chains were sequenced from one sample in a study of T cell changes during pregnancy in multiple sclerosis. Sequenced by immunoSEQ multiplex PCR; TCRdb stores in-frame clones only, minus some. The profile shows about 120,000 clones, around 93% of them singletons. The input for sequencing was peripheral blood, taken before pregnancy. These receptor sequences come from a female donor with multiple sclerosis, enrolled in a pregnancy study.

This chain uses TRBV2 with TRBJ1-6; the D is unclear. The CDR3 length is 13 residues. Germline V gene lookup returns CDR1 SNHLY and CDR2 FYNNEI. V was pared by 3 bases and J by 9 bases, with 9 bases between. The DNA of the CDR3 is TGTGCCAGCAGTGAGGGAGGGAGTTCACCCCTCCACTTT. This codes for CASSEGGSSPLHF.

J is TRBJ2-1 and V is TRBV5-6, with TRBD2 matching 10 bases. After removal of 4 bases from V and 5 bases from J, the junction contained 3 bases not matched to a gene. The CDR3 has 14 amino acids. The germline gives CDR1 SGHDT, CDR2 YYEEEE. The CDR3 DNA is TGTGCCAGCAGCCAGGGACTAGCGAACAATGAGCAGTTCTTC. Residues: CASSQGLANNEQFF. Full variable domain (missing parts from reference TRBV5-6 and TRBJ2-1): DAGVTQSPTHLIKTRGQQVTLRCSPKSGHDTVSWYQQALGQGPQFIFQYYEEEERQRGNFPDRFSGHQFPNYSSELNVNALLLGDSALYLCASSQGLANNEQFFGPGTRLTVL.

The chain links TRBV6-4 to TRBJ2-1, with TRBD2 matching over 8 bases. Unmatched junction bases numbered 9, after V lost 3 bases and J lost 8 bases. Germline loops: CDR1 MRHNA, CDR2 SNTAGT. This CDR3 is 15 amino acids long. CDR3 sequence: CASSDGREDTDEQFF. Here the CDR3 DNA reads TGTGCCAGCAGTGATGGGCGGGAGGATACGGATGAGCAGTTCTTC.

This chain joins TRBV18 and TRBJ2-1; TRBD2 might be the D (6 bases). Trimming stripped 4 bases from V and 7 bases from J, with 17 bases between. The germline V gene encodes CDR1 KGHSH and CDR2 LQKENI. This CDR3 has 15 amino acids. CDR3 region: CASSQRVATGNEQFF. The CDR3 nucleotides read TGTGCCAGCTCACAGCGGGTAGCCACGGGGAATGAGCAGTTCTTC.

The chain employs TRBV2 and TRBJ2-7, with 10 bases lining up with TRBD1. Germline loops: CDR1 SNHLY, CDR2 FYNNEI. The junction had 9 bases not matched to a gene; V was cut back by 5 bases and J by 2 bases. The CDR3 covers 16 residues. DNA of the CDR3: TGTGCCAGCAGTCCGACGGGGGGACAGGGGACCTACGAGCAGTACTTC. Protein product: CASSPTGGQGTYEQYF.

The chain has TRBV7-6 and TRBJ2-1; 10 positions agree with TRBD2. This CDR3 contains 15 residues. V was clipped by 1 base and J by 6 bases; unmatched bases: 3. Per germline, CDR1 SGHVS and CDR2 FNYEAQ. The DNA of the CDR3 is TGTGCCAGCAGCTTAGTTAGCGGGAGGTTCAATGAGCAGTTCTTC. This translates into CASSLVSGRFNEQFF.

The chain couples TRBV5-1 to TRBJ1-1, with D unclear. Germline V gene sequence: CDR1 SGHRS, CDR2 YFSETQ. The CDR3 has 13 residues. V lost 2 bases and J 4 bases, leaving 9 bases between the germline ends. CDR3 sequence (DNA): TGCGCCAGCAGCTTAGAACTAGGCACTGAAGCTTTCTTT. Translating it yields CASSLELGTEAFF.

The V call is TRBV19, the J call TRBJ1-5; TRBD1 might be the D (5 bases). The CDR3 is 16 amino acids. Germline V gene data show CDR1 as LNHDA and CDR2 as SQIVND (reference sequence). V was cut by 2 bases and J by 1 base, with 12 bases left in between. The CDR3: CASSISGGMSNQPQHF. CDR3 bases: TGTGCCAGTAGTATAAGTGGGGGGATGAGCAATCAGCCCCAGCATTTT.

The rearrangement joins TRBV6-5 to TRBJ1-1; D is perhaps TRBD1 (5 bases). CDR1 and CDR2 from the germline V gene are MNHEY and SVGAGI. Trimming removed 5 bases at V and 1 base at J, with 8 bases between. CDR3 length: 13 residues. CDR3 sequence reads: CASSTGQNTEAFF. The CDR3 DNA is TGTGCCAGCAGTACAGGACAGAACACTGAAGCTTTCTTT.

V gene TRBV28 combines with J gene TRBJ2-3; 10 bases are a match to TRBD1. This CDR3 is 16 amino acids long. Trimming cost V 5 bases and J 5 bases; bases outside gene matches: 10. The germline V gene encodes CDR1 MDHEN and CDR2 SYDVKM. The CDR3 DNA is TGTGCCAGCAGTCCCCACCAGGGACAGGGGAAAGATACGCAGTATTTT. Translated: CASSPHQGQGKDTQYF.

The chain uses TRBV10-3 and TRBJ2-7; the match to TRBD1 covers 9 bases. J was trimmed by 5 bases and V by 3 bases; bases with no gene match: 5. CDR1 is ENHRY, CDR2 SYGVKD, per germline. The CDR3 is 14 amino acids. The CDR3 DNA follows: TGTGCCATCAGTGAACCGGACAGGGGCGACGAGCAGTACTTC. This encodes CAISEPDRGDEQYF.

CDR3 bases: TGTGCCAGCAGCTCGGGACTAACAAGGGTTTCTACAGATACGCAGTATTTT. This translates into CASSSGLTRVSTDTQYF. This rearrangement joins TRBV5-4 to TRBJ2-3; 7 nucleotides align to TRBD2. Germline values: CDR1 SGHNT, CDR2 YYREEE (reference sequence). The J segment lost 3 bases and the V segment lost 3 bases, leaving 13 bases of the junction unmatched. There are 17 residues in the CDR3.

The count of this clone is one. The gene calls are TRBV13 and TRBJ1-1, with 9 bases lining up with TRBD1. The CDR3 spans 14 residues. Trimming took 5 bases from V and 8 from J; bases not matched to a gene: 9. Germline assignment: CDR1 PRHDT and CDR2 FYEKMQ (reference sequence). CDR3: CASSTRGTGLEAFF. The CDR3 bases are TGTGCCAGCAGCACCCGTGGGACAGGGCTCGAAGCTTTCTTT. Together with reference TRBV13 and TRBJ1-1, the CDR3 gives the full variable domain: AAGVIQSPRHLIKEKRETATLKCYPIPRHDTVYWYQQGPGQDPQFLISFYEKMQSDKGSIPDRFSAQQFSDYHSELNMSSLELGDSALYFCASSTRGTGLEAFFGQGTRLTVV.

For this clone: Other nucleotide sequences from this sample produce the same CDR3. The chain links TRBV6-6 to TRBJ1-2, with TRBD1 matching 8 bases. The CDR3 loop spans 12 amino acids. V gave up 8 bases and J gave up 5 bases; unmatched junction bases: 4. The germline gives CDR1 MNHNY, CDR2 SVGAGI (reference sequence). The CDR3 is CASGQGGYGYTF. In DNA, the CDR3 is TGTGCCAGCGGACAGGGTGGATATGGCTACACCTTC.

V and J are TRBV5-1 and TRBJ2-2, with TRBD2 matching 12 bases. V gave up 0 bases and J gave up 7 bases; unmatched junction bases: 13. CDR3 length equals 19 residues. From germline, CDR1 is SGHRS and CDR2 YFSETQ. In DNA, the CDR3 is TGCGCCAGCAGCTTGGCCGGCTTCTCTAGCGGGGGGGCCGGCGGGGAGCTGTTTTTT. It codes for CASSLAGFSSGGAGGELFF.

In nucleotides, the CDR3 is TGTGCCAGCAGCGTACCCGGCGGAGCCGGGGCCAACGTCCTGACTTTC. It codes for CASSVPGGAGANVLTF. The chain joins TRBV9 to TRBJ2-6; D unclear. V lost 1 base and J 4 bases, leaving 12 bases between the germline ends. The germline CDR1 and CDR2 sequences are SGDLS and YYNGEE. The CDR3 runs to 16 residues.

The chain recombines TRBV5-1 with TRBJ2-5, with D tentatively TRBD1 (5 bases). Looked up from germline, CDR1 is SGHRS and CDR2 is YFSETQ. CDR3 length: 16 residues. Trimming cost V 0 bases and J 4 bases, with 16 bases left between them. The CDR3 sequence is CASSLGGWGSAETQYF. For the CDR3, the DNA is TGCGCCAGCAGCTTGGGGGGTTGGGGCAGTGCAGAGACCCAGTACTTC.

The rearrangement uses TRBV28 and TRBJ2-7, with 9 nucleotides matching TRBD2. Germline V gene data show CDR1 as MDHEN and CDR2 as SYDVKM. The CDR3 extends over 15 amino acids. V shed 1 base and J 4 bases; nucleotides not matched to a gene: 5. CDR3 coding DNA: TGTGCCAGCAGTTTATTTAGCGGGAGTGGGTACGAGCAGTACTTC. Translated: CASSLFSGSGYEQYF.

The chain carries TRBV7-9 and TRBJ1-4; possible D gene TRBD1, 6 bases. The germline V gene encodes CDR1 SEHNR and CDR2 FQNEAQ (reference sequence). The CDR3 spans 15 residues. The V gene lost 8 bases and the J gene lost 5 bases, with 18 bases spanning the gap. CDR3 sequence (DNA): TGTGCCAGCGGAGGGGGGGGCGGAGCCAATGAAAAACTGTTTTTT. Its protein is CASGGGGGANEKLFF.

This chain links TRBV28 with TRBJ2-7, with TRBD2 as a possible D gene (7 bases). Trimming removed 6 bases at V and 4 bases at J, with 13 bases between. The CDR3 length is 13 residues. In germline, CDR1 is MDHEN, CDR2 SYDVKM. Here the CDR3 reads CASRRGGKYEQYF. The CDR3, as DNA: TGTGCCAGCAGAAGGGGGGGCAAGTACGAGCAGTACTTC. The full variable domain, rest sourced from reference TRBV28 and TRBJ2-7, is DVKVTQSSRYLVKRTGEKVFLECVQDMDHENMFWYRQDPGLGLRLIYFSYDVKMKEKGDIPEGYSVSREKKERFSLILESASTNQTSMYLCASRRGGKYEQYFGPGTRLTVT.

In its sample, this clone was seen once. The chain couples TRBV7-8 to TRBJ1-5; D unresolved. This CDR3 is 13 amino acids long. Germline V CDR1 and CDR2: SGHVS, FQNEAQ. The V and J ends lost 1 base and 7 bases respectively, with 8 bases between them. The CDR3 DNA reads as TGTGCCAGCAGCTTAGAGCTGATCCAGCCCCAGCATTTT. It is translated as CASSLELIQPQHF.

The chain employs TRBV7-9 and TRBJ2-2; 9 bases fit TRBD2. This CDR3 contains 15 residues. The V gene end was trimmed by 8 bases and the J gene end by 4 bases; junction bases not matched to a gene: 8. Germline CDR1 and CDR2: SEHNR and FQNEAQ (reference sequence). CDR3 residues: CASGVRGGRTGELFF. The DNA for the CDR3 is TGTGCCAGCGGAGTGCGGGGGGGCCGCACCGGGGAGCTGTTTTTT. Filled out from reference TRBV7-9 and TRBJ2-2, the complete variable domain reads DTGVSQNPRHKITKRGQNVTFRCDPISEHNRLYWYRQTLGQGPEFLTYFQNEAQLEKSRLLSDRFSAERPKGSFSTLEIQRTEQGDSAMYLCASGVRGGRTGELFFGEGSRLTVL.

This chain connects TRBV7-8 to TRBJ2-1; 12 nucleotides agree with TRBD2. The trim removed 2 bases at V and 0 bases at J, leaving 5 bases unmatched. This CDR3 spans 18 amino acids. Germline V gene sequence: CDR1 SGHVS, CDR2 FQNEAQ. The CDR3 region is CASSLRTSGTSSYNEQFF. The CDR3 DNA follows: TGTGCCAGCAGCTTAAGGACTAGCGGGACAAGCTCCTACAATGAGCAGTTCTTC.

CDR3 sequence: CASSTTQGALYEQYF. The CDR3 nucleotides read TGTGCCAGCAGCACTACACAGGGGGCATTATATGAGCAGTACTTC. The chain employs TRBV11-2 and TRBJ2-7, with TRBD1 identical over 9 bases. This CDR3 has 15 amino acids. Trimming cost V 5 bases and J 7 bases; bases outside gene matches: 12. Looked up from germline, CDR1 is SGHAT and CDR2 is FQNNGV. Full variable domain (outside the CDR3, taken from reference TRBV11-2 and TRBJ2-7): EAGVAQSPRYKIIEKRQSVAFWCNPISGHATLYWYQQILGQGPKLLIQFQNNGVVDDSQLPKDRFSAERLKGVDSTLKIQPAKLEDSAVYLCASSTTQGALYEQYFGPGTRLTVT.

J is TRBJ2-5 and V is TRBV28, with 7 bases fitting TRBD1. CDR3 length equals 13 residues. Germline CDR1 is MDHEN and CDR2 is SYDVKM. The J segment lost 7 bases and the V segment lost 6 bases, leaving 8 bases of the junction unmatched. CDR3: CASRGSRTGTQYF. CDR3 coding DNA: TGTGCCAGCAGGGGCAGTAGGACAGGGACCCAGTACTTC.

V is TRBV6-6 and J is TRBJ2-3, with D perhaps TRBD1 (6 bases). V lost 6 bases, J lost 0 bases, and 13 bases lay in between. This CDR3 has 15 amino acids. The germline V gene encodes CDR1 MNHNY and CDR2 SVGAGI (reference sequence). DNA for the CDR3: TGTGCCAGCAGCCTGGGACAAAGTAGCACAGATACGCAGTATTTT. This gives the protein CASSLGQSSTDTQYF.

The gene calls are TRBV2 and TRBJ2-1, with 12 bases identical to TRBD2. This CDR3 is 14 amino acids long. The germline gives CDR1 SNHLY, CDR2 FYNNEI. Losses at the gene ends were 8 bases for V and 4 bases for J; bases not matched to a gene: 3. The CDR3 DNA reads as TGTGCCAGCGTTGGGACTAGCGGGTACAATGAGCAGTTCTTC. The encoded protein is CASVGTSGYNEQFF.

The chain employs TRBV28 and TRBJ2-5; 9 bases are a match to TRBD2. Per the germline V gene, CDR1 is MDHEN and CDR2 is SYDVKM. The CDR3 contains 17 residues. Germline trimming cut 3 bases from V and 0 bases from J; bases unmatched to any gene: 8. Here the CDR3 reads CASSFRPSGKYQETQYF. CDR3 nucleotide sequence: TGTGCCAGCAGTTTTAGGCCTAGCGGGAAGTACCAAGAGACCCAGTACTTC.

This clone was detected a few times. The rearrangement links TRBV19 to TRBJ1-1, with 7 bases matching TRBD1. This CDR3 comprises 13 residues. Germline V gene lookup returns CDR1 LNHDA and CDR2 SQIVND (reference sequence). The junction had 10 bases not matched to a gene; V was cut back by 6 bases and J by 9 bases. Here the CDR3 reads CASSSLRGQKAFF. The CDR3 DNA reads TGTGCCAGTAGCTCACTAAGGGGACAGAAAGCTTTCTTT.

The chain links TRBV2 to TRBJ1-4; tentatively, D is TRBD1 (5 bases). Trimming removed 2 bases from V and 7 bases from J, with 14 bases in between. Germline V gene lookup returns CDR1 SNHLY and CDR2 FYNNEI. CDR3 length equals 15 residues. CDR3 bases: TGTGCCAGCAGTGAACGAGAGGCCGGGGGTGAAAAACTGTTTTTT. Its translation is CASSEREAGGEKLFF. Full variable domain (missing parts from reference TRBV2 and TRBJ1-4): EPEVTQTPSHQVTQMGQEVILRCVPISNHLYFYWYRQILGQKVEFLVSFYNNEISEKSEIFDDQFSVERPDGSNFTLKIRSTKLEDSAMYFCASSEREAGGEKLFFGSGTQLSVL.

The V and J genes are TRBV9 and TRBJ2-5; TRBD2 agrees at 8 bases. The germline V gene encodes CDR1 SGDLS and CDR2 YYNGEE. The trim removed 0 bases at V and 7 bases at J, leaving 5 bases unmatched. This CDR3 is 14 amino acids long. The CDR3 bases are TGTGCCAGCAGCGTAGAGGCGGGGGGAGGGACCCAGTACTTC. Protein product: CASSVEAGGGTQYF.